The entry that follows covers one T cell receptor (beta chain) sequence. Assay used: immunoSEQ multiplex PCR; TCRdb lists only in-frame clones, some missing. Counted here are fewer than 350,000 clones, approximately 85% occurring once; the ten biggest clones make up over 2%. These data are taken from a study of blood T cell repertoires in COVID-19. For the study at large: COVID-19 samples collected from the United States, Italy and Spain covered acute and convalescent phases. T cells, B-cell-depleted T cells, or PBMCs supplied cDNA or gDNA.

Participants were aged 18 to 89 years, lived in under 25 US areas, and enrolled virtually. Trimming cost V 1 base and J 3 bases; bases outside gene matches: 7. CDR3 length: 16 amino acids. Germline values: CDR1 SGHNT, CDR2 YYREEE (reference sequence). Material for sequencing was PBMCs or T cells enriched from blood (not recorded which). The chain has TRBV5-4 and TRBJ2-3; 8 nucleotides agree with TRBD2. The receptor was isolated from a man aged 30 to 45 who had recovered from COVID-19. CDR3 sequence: CASSLTGGGPTDTQYF. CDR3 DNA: TGTGCCAGCAGCTTGACCGGGGGGGGCCCGACAGATACGCAGTATTTT.